These 5 T cell receptor beta chains were sequenced from one sample in a study of CD8 T cells in ankylosing spondylitis. Study-wide findings and caveats: Apparently characteristic of ankylosing spondylitis blood was a TCR beta motif (about 8 highly homologous variants).

What these receptors recognize is not known. TCRdb re-analysed the 5' RACE reads in MiXCR, keeping a single row per CDR3 protein. The sample includes about 700,000 distinct CDR3 sequences, around 19% seen only once; the top ten take around 19%. Sequencing was carried out using blood, either unsorted or a sorted T cell fraction (not recorded which). The receptor set was obtained from a male donor with ankylosing spondylitis.

The V gene is TRBV27, the J gene TRBJ1-5; D uncertain. CDR3 length: 13 amino acids. The V end was cut by 2 bases, the J end by 5 bases, with 7 bases between. The germline gives CDR1 MNHEY, CDR2 SMNVEV (reference sequence). CDR3: CASSLDGHQPQHF. DNA for the CDR3: TGTGCCAGCAGTTTAGACGGTCATCAGCCCCAGCATTTT.

The chain couples TRBV29-1 to TRBJ2-5; unclear D gene. With 7 bases removed from V and 2 bases from J, the gap between germline ends came to 17 bases. The CDR3 length is 14 residues. Germline V lookup: CDR1 SQVTM, CDR2 ANQGSEA. CDR3 coding DNA: TGCAGCGGCACCCACCCGTCGGATCAAGAGACCCAGTACTTC. Residues: CSGTHPSDQETQYF.

In this sample, this clonotype turned up a few times. V gene TRBV10-3 combines with J gene TRBJ1-6; 7 nucleotides align to TRBD1. CDR1 and CDR2 (germline): ENHRY, SYGVKD. The CDR3 extends over 14 amino acids. V lost 2 bases and J lost 5; bases outside the gene matches: 0. The CDR3 protein is CAISEGTDNSPLHF. CDR3 nucleotide sequence: TGTGCCATCAGTGAGGGGACAGATAATTCACCCCTCCACTTT.

V gene TRBV6-5 combines with J gene TRBJ1-2; TRBD1 agrees at 9 bases. V lost 0 bases to trimming and J lost 4 bases; unmatched junction nucleotides: 9. CDR1 is MNHEY and CDR2 is SVGAGI in the germline V gene. This CDR3 region has 17 residues. CDR3 sequence: CASSYSPRQGGGYGYTF. The CDR3 DNA sequence: TGTGCCAGCAGTTACTCACCCCGACAGGGGGGAGGCTATGGCTACACCTTC.

The chain joins TRBV4-3 to TRBJ2-1; 7 bases match TRBD2. The ends lost 1 base at V and 7 bases at J; junction bases unmatched: 10. Germline lookup yields CDR1 LGHNA and CDR2 YSLEER. The CDR3 totals 16 residues. The CDR3 reads CASSQGVAGLVNEQFF. Here the CDR3 DNA reads TGCGCCAGCAGCCAAGGAGTAGCGGGTTTGGTTAATGAGCAGTTCTTC.